In this sample, the clone carrying this T cell receptor (beta chain) turned up many times. Its antigen is not identified. The CDR3 is made up of 14 amino acids. Looked up from germline, CDR1 is SGHRS and CDR2 is YFSETQ. The J segment lost 6 bases and the V segment lost 4 bases, leaving 4 bases of the junction unmatched. The data were obtained in a study of T cells after yellow fever vaccination. Overall study findings and caveats: Weaker overall was a secondary response that nonetheless peaked faster, on day 5 versus 15. Primary-vaccination clones mostly resurfaced post-booster (nearly 97% CD4, roughly 90% CD8).

TCRdb analysed the 5' RACE reads with MiXCR anew, one entry per CDR3 protein. The profile shows about 340,000 distinct CDR3 sequences, 12% of them singletons. The chain carries TRBV5-1 and TRBJ2-1; the match to TRBD2 covers 10 bases. The sample here was CD4+ T cells sorted from PBMCs, taken 15 days after the yellow fever booster vaccination. This sequence was found in a man aged 18 to 29 who received the YFV17D yellow fever vaccine. The CDR3 region is CASSTRLAGNEQFF. In DNA form, the CDR3 reads TGCGCCAGCAGCACCCGACTAGCGGGCAATGAGCAGTTCTTC.